This T cell receptor beta chain came from a study of chemoradiotherapy in HPV16-positive cancers. For the study at large: Functional T-cell assays on a couple of HPV16-positive patients' cells defined candidate HPV-specific clones and common TCR motifs. Study-wide points: Candidate HPV-specific clones and E7-related TCR motifs grew in tumor during treatment.

Regarding this clone: The antigen remains undetermined.

Over chemoradiotherapy, repertoires were sampled more than once. The protocol was immunoSEQ multiplex PCR, while the TCRdb copy is restricted to in-frame clones and leaves out a portion. The sample has roughly 7,900 clones, more than 70% seen once; the top ten hold 1.9%. This CDR3 is 14 amino acids long. Looked up from germline, CDR1 is SGHAT and CDR2 is FQNNGV. The chain has TRBV11-2 and TRBJ2-5; D perhaps matches TRBD2 (6 bases). Matching the DNA end better, TRBJ2-7 makes the J call doubtful. This TCR derives from a human donor with HPV-associated anogenital cancer. The specimen was taken from a patient who underwent chemoradiotherapy. The CDR3 sequence is CASSRGGGSFEQYF. The CDR3 coding sequence is TGTGCCAGCAGCCGTGGAGGAGGGAGTTTCGAGCAGTACTTC.